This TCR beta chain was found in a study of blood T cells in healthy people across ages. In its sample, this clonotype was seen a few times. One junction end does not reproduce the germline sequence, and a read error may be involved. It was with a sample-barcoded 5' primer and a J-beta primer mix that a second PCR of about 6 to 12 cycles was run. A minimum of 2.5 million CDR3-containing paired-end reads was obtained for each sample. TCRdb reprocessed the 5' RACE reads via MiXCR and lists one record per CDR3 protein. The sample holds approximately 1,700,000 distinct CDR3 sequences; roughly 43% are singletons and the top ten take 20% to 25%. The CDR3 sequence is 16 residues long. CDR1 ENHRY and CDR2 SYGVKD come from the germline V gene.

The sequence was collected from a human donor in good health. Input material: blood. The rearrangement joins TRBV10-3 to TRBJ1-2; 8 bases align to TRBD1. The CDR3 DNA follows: TGTGCCATTAGTGAGTCGATAGGACAGGGTTTGGATGGCTACACCTTC. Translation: CAISESIGQGLDGYTF.